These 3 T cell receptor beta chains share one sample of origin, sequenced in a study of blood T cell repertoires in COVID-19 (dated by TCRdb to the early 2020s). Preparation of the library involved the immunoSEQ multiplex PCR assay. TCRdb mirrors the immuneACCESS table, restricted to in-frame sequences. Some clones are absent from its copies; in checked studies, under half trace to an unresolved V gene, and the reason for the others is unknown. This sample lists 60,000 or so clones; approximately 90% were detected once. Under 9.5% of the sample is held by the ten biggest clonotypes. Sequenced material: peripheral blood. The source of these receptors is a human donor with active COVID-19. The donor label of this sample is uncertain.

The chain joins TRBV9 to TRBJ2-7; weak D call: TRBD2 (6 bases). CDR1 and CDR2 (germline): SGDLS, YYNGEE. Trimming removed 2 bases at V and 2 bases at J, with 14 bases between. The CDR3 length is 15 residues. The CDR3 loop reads CASSVAAGNPYEQYF. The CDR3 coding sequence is TGTGCCAGCAGCGTGGCAGCGGGTAACCCCTACGAGCAGTACTTC.

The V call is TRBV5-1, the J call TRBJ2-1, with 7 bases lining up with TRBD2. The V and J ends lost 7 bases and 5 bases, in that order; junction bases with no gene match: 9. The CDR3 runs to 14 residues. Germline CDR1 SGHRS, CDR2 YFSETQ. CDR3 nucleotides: TGCGCCAGCGGGACGGGACTAACGGACAATGAGCAGTTCTTC. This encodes CASGTGLTDNEQFF.

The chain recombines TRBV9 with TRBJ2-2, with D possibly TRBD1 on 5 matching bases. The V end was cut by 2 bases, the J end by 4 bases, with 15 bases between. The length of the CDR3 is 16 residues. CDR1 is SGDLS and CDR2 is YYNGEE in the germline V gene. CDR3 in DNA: TGTGCCAGCAGCGTTCGACAGACCTTGAGCACCGGGGAGCTGTTTTTT. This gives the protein CASSVRQTLSTGELFF.